Each of the 30 T cell receptor beta chains below was sequenced from the same sample in a study of radiation and T cells in renal cell carcinoma. Time point reported: blood 4 weeks post-SBRT, at nephrectomy. Treatment reported: 15 Gy SBRT to primary tumor, nephrectomy 4 weeks later. The method was immunoSEQ multiplex PCR; TCRdb's version includes in-frame clones alone and lacks a portion of them. Of around 94,000 clones detected, approximately 86% appear once; the ten largest clones hold around 9.4%. The sequences come from blood, collected from a patient whose treatment included radiotherapy and nephrectomy. These receptors all come from a man aged 45 to 65 with renal cell carcinoma.

This chain links TRBV30 with TRBJ1-5, with TRBD1 matching over 10 bases. Germline V gene lookup returns CDR1 GTSNPN and CDR2 SVGIG (reference sequence). This CDR3 comprises 15 residues. After removal of 0 bases from V and 10 bases from J, the junction contained 9 bases not matched to a gene. The CDR3 spells CAWSVWDRGTGPQHF. CDR3 DNA: TGTGCCTGGAGTGTATGGGACAGGGGCACTGGACCCCAGCATTTT.

The rearrangement links TRBV14 to TRBJ2-5, with 10 bases fitting TRBD2. V lost 1 base to trimming and J lost 2 bases; unmatched junction nucleotides: 7. This CDR3 spans 17 amino acids. Germline loops: CDR1 SGHDN, CDR2 FVKESK. CDR3 region: CASSQGYTSGEQETQYF. CDR3 sequence (DNA): TGTGCCAGCAGCCAAGGGTATACTAGCGGGGAACAAGAGACCCAGTACTTC.

The genes are TRBV7-3 and TRBJ2-3, with a possible D match to TRBD2 (6 bases). V was clipped by 5 bases and J by 5 bases, with 8 bases between them. There are 12 residues in the CDR3. From germline, CDR1 is SGHTA and CDR2 FQGTGA. This chain's CDR3 is CASSPGGDTQYF. DNA of the CDR3: TGTGCCAGCAGCCCCGGGGGAGATACGCAGTATTTT.

V is TRBV7-6 and J is TRBJ2-5, with D possibly being TRBD1 or TRBD2 (5 bases each). CDR1 and CDR2 (germline): SGHVS, FNYEAQ. The V gene lost 4 bases and the J gene lost 2 bases, with 14 bases spanning the gap. The CDR3 has 15 residues. The CDR3, as DNA: TGTGCCAGCAGCTCTCTGGGGGTGGTTCAAGAGACCCAGTACTTC. Amino acids: CASSSLGVVQETQYF.

The V gene is TRBV7-2, the J gene TRBJ2-1; maybe TRBD1 (5 bases). V lost 5 bases to trimming and J lost 0 bases, with 11 bases between them. The CDR3 has 15 residues. Germline assignment: CDR1 SGHTA and CDR2 FQGNSA. The CDR3 region is CASSPQTDSYNEQFF. The CDR3 DNA sequence: TGTGCCAGCAGCCCACAGACAGACTCCTACAATGAGCAGTTCTTC.

This chain uses TRBV2 with TRBJ2-5; TRBD2 agrees at 14 bases. CDR3 length: 20 residues. Germline values: CDR1 SNHLY, CDR2 FYNNEI. V shed 1 base, J shed 2 bases, and the junction held 12 bases outside the gene matches. The CDR3 nucleotides are TGTGCCAGCAGTGAAGGAGCTCGGACTAGCGGGAGGTTGGGACAAGAGACCCAGTACTTC. Its translation: CASSEGARTSGRLGQETQYF.

The CDR3 DNA is TGTGCCAGCAGCTGGGGAGGGGAAAAACTGTTTTTT. Residues: CASSWGGEKLFF. V gene TRBV5-4 combines with J gene TRBJ1-4, with unresolved D. Germline V lookup: CDR1 SGHNT, CDR2 YYREEE (reference sequence). This CDR3 contains 12 residues. The V and J ends lost 3 bases and 8 bases respectively, with 8 bases between them. The full variable domain, rest sourced from reference TRBV5-4 and TRBJ1-4, is ETGVTQSPTHLIKTRGQQVTLRCSSQSGHNTVSWYQQALGQGPQFIFQYYREEENGRGNFPPRFSGLQFPNYSSELNVNALELDDSALYLCASSWGGEKLFFGSGTQLSVL.

The V gene is TRBV6-1, the J gene TRBJ1-1; 8 bases line up with TRBD1. The junction had 9 bases not matched to a gene; V was cut back by 11 bases and J by 7 bases. The length of the CDR3 is 12 residues. Germline lookup yields CDR1 MNHNS and CDR2 SASEGT. The CDR3 reads CALDRARVEAFF. The CDR3 DNA reads TGTGCCCTGGACAGGGCGAGGGTTGAAGCTTTCTTT.

V usage is TRBV6-1 and J usage is TRBJ2-2, with 7 positions matching TRBD1. The CDR3 is 17 amino acids. Germline trimming cut 1 base from V and 4 bases from J; bases unmatched to any gene: 9. Looked up from germline, CDR1 is MNHNS and CDR2 is SASEGT. The CDR3 DNA reads as TGTGCCAGCAGTGAAGAGGTCAGGGGGTCGACCACCGGGGAGCTGTTTTTT. Translating gives CASSEEVRGSTTGELFF.

This clone was seen only a few times. The junction departs from the called germline gene at one end, perhaps through a read error. This rearrangement joins TRBV27 to TRBJ2-5; D possibly uses TRBD1 or TRBD2 (6 bases each). Germline V gene sequence: CDR1 MNHEY, CDR2 SMNVEV (reference sequence). CDR3 size: 15 residues. The CDR3 reads CASSTNRDSQGTQYF. CDR3 bases: TGTGCCAGCAGTACTAACAGGGACTCCCAAGGGACCCAGTACTTC.

This chain links TRBV5-1 with TRBJ1-3, with TRBD1 matching over 9 bases. V lost 4 bases, J lost 0 bases, and 5 bases stayed unmatched. CDR1 is SGHRS, CDR2 YFSETQ, per germline. The CDR3 spans 16 residues. The CDR3 DNA reads as TGCGCCAGCAGCCTCGGGACAGGGAGCTCTGGAAACACCATATATTTT. Translation: CASSLGTGSSGNTIYF.

This chain links TRBV27 with TRBJ1-4; D may be TRBD1 (6 bases). The germline V and J ends were trimmed by 11 bases and 2 bases, with 12 bases remaining between them. CDR3 length: 13 amino acids. CDR1 is MNHEY, CDR2 SMNVEV, per germline (reference sequence). The CDR3, as DNA: TGTGCCTCGGGAGGGGGGACTAATGAAAAACTGTTTTTT. Its protein is CASGGGTNEKLFF.

This chain links TRBV2 with TRBJ2-3; a weak D match, TRBD2 (6 bases). Deletions cut 8 bases from V and 2 bases from J, with 11 bases between. The germline V gene has CDR1 SNHLY and CDR2 FYNNEI. The CDR3 runs 13 residues. CDR3 protein: CASGGLYTDTQYF. Here the CDR3 DNA reads TGTGCCAGCGGGGGACTGTACACAGATACGCAGTATTTT.

The chain has TRBV4-3 and TRBJ1-1; D possibly corresponds to TRBD1 (5 bases). In germline, CDR1 is LGHNA, CDR2 YSLEER. CDR3 length equals 14 residues. The germline V and J ends were trimmed by 1 base and 2 bases, with 8 bases remaining between them. In DNA form, the CDR3 reads TGCGCCAGCAGCCAAGCCGGGGGAAACACTGAAGCTTTCTTT. Its protein product is CASSQAGGNTEAFF.

The gene calls are TRBV7-9 and TRBJ1-2, with TRBD1 identical over 7 bases. CDR1 and CDR2 (germline): SEHNR, FQNEAQ (reference sequence). The CDR3 sequence is 16 residues long. With V trimmed by 5 bases and J by 0 bases, 9 bases remained unmatched. As DNA, the CDR3 is TGTGCCAGCAGCCAGGACAGGAACTACGCTAACTATGGCTACACCTTC. Amino acids: CASSQDRNYANYGYTF.

CDR3 amino acids: CASSWGPPGLTNAYNEQFF. Here the CDR3 DNA reads TGTGCCAGTAGTTGGGGTCCGCCGGGACTCACTAACGCATACAATGAGCAGTTCTTC. The chain has TRBV19 and TRBJ2-1; perhaps TRBD2 as D (6 bases). V was shortened by 5 bases and J by 4 bases, with 27 bases between the two germline ends. This CDR3 has 19 amino acids. CDR1 is LNHDA, CDR2 SQIVND, per germline (reference sequence).

This chain connects TRBV21-1 to TRBJ2-7; the table's D gene call, TRBD2, was not cross checked with the DNA. TRBV21-1 is classified as a pseudogene. The CDR3 consists of 15 residues. The CDR3 loop reads CASSKGGGSRHEQYF. Here the CDR3 DNA reads TGTGCCAGCAGCAAAGGGGGTGGGAGTCGGCACGAGCAGTACTTC.

The chain recombines TRBV9 with TRBJ1-2, with 10 bases lining up with TRBD1. CDR3 length: 16 amino acids. Germline assignment: CDR1 SGDLS and CDR2 YYNGEE. Losses at the gene ends were 5 bases for V and 1 base for J; bases not matched to a gene: 8. This chain's CDR3 is CASSGTGTGVNYGYTF. In DNA form, the CDR3 reads TGTGCCAGCAGTGGTACCGGGACAGGGGTTAACTATGGCTACACCTTC.

The rearrangement uses TRBV27 and TRBJ2-1; 8 positions match TRBD2. CDR1 MNHEY and CDR2 SMNVEV come from the germline V gene (reference sequence). The ends lost 4 bases at V and 8 bases at J; junction bases unmatched: 7. The CDR3 runs to 14 residues. CDR3 loop: CASSSGTSLYEQFF. CDR3 nucleotide sequence: TGTGCCAGCAGTTCGGGGACTAGTCTCTATGAGCAGTTCTTC.

The rearrangement links TRBV5-1 to TRBJ2-7; the match to TRBD2 covers 13 bases. This CDR3 is built from 14 residues. V lost 2 bases and J lost 5; bases outside the gene matches: 1. CDR1 is SGHRS and CDR2 is YFSETQ in the germline V gene. In nucleotides, the CDR3 is TGCGCCAGCAGCTTCGGGACTAGCGGGAACGAGCAGTACTTC. This translates into CASSFGTSGNEQYF.

This chain uses TRBV5-1 with TRBJ2-5; D is undetermined. The V and J ends lost 0 bases and 2 bases respectively, with 11 bases between them. Germline loops: CDR1 SGHRS, CDR2 YFSETQ. The CDR3 consists of 15 residues. The CDR3 bases are TGCGCCAGCAGCTTGGCGCACAGCTATCAAGAGACCCAGTACTTC. The encoded protein is CASSLAHSYQETQYF.

The chain is built from TRBV10-3 and TRBJ2-7; TRBD2 agrees at 8 bases. The CDR3 covers 14 residues. V gave up 3 bases and J gave up 4 bases; unmatched junction bases: 5. Germline V gene sequence: CDR1 ENHRY, CDR2 SYGVKD. DNA of the CDR3: TGTGCCATCAGTGAAGCGGGGGAGGCGTACGAGCAGTACTTC. Its translation: CAISEAGEAYEQYF.

This chain uses TRBV7-2 with TRBJ1-2; weak D call: TRBD1 (5 bases). Per germline, CDR1 SGHTA and CDR2 FQGNSA. The CDR3 extends over 15 amino acids. V lost 1 base and J 8 bases, leaving 17 bases between the germline ends. In nucleotides, the CDR3 is TGTGCCAGCAGCTTAGGGGGGACGAGGTTGAGAGGCTACACCTTC. As protein: CASSLGGTRLRGYTF.

This chain connects TRBV2 to TRBJ2-7, with 9 positions matching TRBD1. From germline, CDR1 is SNHLY and CDR2 FYNNEI. The CDR3 is 15 amino acids. The V gene end was trimmed by 6 bases and the J gene end by 3 bases; junction bases not matched to a gene: 9. The CDR3 coding sequence is TGTGCCAGCAGGCCAGAGGGGACAGGGTTCTACGAGCAGTACTTC. It codes for CASRPEGTGFYEQYF.

The chain recombines TRBV28 with TRBJ2-7; D possibly corresponds to TRBD2 (5 bases). The CDR3 is 13 amino acids. CDR1 is MDHEN and CDR2 is SYDVKM in the germline V gene. Trimming stripped 3 bases from V and 5 bases from J, with 11 bases between. The CDR3 region is CASSFPGIDEQYF. CDR3 nucleotide sequence: TGTGCCAGCAGTTTCCCGGGGATAGACGAGCAGTACTTC.

This sequence joins TRBV10-3 and TRBJ2-1, with 7 positions matching TRBD2. Germline CDR1 is ENHRY and CDR2 is SYGVKD. The CDR3 length is 12 residues. V dropped 8 bases and J dropped 9; count of bases not matched to a gene: 7. The CDR3 loop is CAISAGAGEQFF. The CDR3 coding sequence is TGTGCCATCTCGGCGGGAGCTGGTGAGCAGTTCTTC.

This chain uses TRBV28 with TRBJ1-4; D remains ambiguous. V lost 6 bases to trimming and J lost 2 bases, with 10 bases between them. Germline CDR1 and CDR2: MDHEN and SYDVKM. There are 14 residues in the CDR3. The chain's CDR3 is CASSKTSTNEKLFF. The CDR3 nucleotides are TGTGCCAGCAGCAAGACATCGACTAATGAAAAACTGTTTTTT.

This clone has only one observation. The chain links TRBV2 to TRBJ2-5; TRBD2 is a possible D gene (5 bases). The CDR3 is 11 residues long. Trimming pared 6 bases from V and 4 bases from J, leaving 6 bases between. From germline, CDR1 is SNHLY and CDR2 FYNNEI. In DNA, the CDR3 is TGTGCCAGCAGGGACTCAGAGACCCAGTACTTC. This codes for CASRDSETQYF.

The V gene is TRBV6-1, the J gene TRBJ1-1; a weak D match, TRBD1 (6 bases). The ends were cut back, 6 bases at V and 7 bases at J, with 15 bases in the middle. CDR3 length equals 13 residues. Germline assignment: CDR1 MNHNS and CDR2 SASEGT. Written as DNA, the CDR3 is TGTGCCAGCAGCAGGGGAGGCCTTTATGAAGCTTTCTTT. The encoded protein is CASSRGGLYEAFF.

The genes are TRBV5-8 and TRBJ2-7, with D hard to call. Germline CDR1 SGHTS, CDR2 YDEGEE. This CDR3 is built from 13 residues. The ends were cut back, 0 bases at V and 0 bases at J, with 4 bases in the middle. This CDR3 reads CASSLAHSYEQYF. The DNA of the CDR3 is TGTGCCAGCAGCTTGGCTCACTCCTACGAGCAGTACTTC.